These T cell receptor beta chains were read from a single sample in a study of early T cells in non-severe SARS-CoV-2 infection. TCRdb called the 5' RACE reads again in MiXCR, with one record for every CDR3 protein. This table holds about 22,000 distinct CDR3 sequences, under 5.5% found once. Material: whole blood. The receptors were gathered from an adult who was a healthcare worker with PCR-confirmed SARS-CoV-2 infection or an uninfected control (not recorded which). CDR3s include the opening cysteine and the closing phenylalanine or tryptophan. A D gene is named only where the DNA matches it firmly. Clone size is not always given. Where it is, it says once, few, many or a class for expanded clones.

clone_size	j_call	v_call	d_call	cdr3_nt	cdr3_aa
few	TRBJ2-3	TRBV6-4	TRBD2	TGTGCCAGCAGTGACTCGGGACTAGCGCCGGCGGCTACGCAGTATTTT	CASSDSGLAPAATQYF
many	TRBJ2-5	TRBV9	.	TGTGCCAGCAGCGTAGGTGGGGGGTTCGGAGAGACCCAGTACTTC	CASSVGGGFGETQYF
many	TRBJ2-3	TRBV9	.	TGTGCCAGCAGCGTCCGAGCCGCAGATACGCAGTATTTT	CASSVRAADTQYF
few	TRBJ2-3	TRBV12-3/TRBV12-4	TRBD2	TGTGCCAGCTATTCTAGCGGGGGGGCCGCAGATACGCAGTATTTT	CASYSSGGAADTQYF
.	TRBJ2-2	TRBV10-3	.	TGTGCCATCACCGCGGACAGTCTCCGGGCCGACACCGGGGAGCTGTTTTTT	CAITADSLRADTGELFF
many	TRBJ2-2	TRBV7-9	.	TGTGCCAGCGGCTCTACAATAATAGTGGCCAGCCCCACCGGGGAGCTGTTTTTT	CASGSTIIVASPTGELFF
many	TRBJ2-3	TRBV29-1	.	TGCAGCGTTGAAGCCGATACGCAGTATTTT	CSVEADTQYF
few	TRBJ2-7	TRBV12-5	TRBD1	TGTGCTAGTGGTTTGACAGGGGACTACGAGCAGTACTTC	CASGLTGDYEQYF
few	TRBJ2-1	TRBV28	TRBD2	TGTGCCAGCAACCCGCCCCCGACTAGCGGGGGGGTCTCCTACAATGAGCAGTTCTTC	CASNPPPTSGGVSYNEQFF
.	TRBJ1-1	TRBV7-9	.	TGTGCCAGCAGCCCATTGGGCGAAAGGAACACTGAAGCTTTCTTT	CASSPLGERNTEAFF
many	TRBJ1-6	TRBV12-3/TRBV12-4	TRBD1	TGTGCCAGCAGCAAAGGACAGGGCCTCCACTTT	CASSKGQGLHF
many	TRBJ2-1	TRBV3-1	.	TGTGCCAGCAGCCAAGATCATGGGGGTTACAATGAGCAGTTCTTC	CASSQDHGGYNEQFF
few	TRBJ1-2	TRBV11-2	.	TGTGCCAGCAGCTTAGATTTAGAGGGAGATGGCTACACCTTC	CASSLDLEGDGYTF
many	TRBJ2-7	TRBV11-3	.	TGTGCCAGCAGCTTAAGAACAGGGACATCTTACGAGCAGTACTTC	CASSLRTGTSYEQYF
few	TRBJ1-5	TRBV12-3/TRBV12-4	TRBD1	TGTGCCAGCACCACGGACAGGGGAAGTCAGCCCCAGCATTTT	CASTTDRGSQPQHF
.	TRBJ2-7	TRBV27	.	TGTGCCAGCAGTTTATCTACCCGTTACGAGCAGTACTTC	CASSLSTRYEQYF
medium-sized	TRBJ2-7	TRBV20-1	.	TGCAGTGCCCCCGTGGGATACGAGCAGTACTTC	CSAPVGYEQYF
few	TRBJ2-3	TRBV9	.	TGTGCCAGCAGCGTAGTGGCTAGGACAGATACGCAGTATTTT	CASSVVARTDTQYF
.	TRBJ1-2	TRBV6-5	.	TGTGCCAGCAGTCTACAGGGATATGGCTACACCTTC	CASSLQGYGYTF
few	TRBJ1-2	TRBV29-1	.	TGCAGCGTGGAAGAGCAGGTCAGCGCATATGGCTACACCTTC	CSVEEQVSAYGYTF
.	TRBJ2-1	TRBV4-3	.	TGCGCCAGCAGCAAGACAGGGACTACCTACAATGAGCAGTTCTTC	CASSKTGTTYNEQFF
many	TRBJ2-3	TRBV28	.	TGTGCCAGCAGTTCCACGAGCACAGATACGCAGTATTTT	CASSSTSTDTQYF
many	TRBJ2-5	TRBV27	.	TGTGCCAGCAGCGCTTGGAGCCAAGAGACCCAGTACTTC	CASSAWSQETQYF
many	TRBJ2-4	TRBV6-1	.	TGTGCCAGCAGTGACAGATTCACCAAAAACATTCAGTACTTC	CASSDRFTKNIQYF
medium-sized	TRBJ1-5	TRBV6-6	.	TGTGCCAGCAGTTCCGAGGGCGCGGGGCAGCCCCAGCATTTT	CASSSEGAGQPQHF
many	TRBJ2-1	TRBV15	.	TGTGCCACCAGCAGACAGTACAATGAGCAGTTCTTC	CATSRQYNEQFF
many	TRBJ1-1	TRBV4-1	.	TGCGCCAGCAGCCAAGGGGAACAGGGCGCTGAAGCTTTCTTT	CASSQGEQGAEAFF
many	TRBJ2-7	TRBV7-9	.	TGTGCCAGCAGTTTGGGAGCCGGGACTGCGGGGGAGCAGTACTTC	CASSLGAGTAGEQYF
many	TRBJ1-1	TRBV20-1	TRBD1	TGCAGTGCTAGGGACAGGGTTTGGACTGAAGCTTTCTTT	CSARDRVWTEAFF
few	TRBJ2-5	TRBV6-2/TRBV6-3	.	TGTGCCAGCAGTAAGACTGGCTCCCAAGAGACCCAGTACTTC	CASSKTGSQETQYF
many	TRBJ2-6	TRBV7-2	.	TGTGCCAGCAGCCGAGAAAGCTCTGGGGCCAACGTCCTGACTTTC	CASSRESSGANVLTF
.	TRBJ1-5	TRBV7-3	.	TGTGCCAGCAGCCCCTCCCGCAATCAGCCCCAGCATTTT	CASSPSRNQPQHF
few	TRBJ2-3	TRBV2	.	TGTGCCAGCAGTGACGGGCCGCGGGATACGCAGTATTTT	CASSDGPRDTQYF
few	TRBJ1-1	TRBV12-3/TRBV12-4	.	TGTGCCAGCAGCCGCTCGTTGAACACTGAAGCTTTCTTT	CASSRSLNTEAFF
many	TRBJ1-5	TRBV5-1	.	TGCGCCAGCAGCTTGGAGGCCGGGCGAAATCAGCCCCAGCATTTT	CASSLEAGRNQPQHF
many	TRBJ2-3	TRBV6-5	TRBD2	TGTGCCAGCAGTTTGGGACTAGCGGGGGGCACAGATACGCAGTATTTT	CASSLGLAGGTDTQYF
few	TRBJ1-2	TRBV9	TRBD1	TGTGCCAGCAGCAAAATAGAGGACAGGGATAAGGATGGCTACACCTTC	CASSKIEDRDKDGYTF